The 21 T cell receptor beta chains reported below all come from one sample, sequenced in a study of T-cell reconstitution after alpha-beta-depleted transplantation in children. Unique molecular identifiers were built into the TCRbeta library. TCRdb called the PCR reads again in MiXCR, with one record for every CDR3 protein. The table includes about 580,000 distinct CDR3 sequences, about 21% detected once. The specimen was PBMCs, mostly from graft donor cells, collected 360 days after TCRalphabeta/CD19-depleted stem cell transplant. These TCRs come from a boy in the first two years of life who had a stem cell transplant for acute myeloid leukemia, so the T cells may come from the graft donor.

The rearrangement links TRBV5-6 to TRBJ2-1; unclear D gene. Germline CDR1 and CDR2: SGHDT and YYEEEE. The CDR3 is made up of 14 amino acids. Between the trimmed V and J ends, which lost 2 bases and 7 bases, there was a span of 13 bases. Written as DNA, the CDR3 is TGTGCCAGCAGCTTACCGCCTGTAGGGAATGAGCAGTTCTTC. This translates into CASSLPPVGNEQFF.

CDR3 bases: TGTGCCAGCAGTATTTACGGGCAGGGGGCTCGGAAGGACACTGAAGCTTTCTTT. It translates to CASSIYGQGARKDTEAFF. This rearrangement joins TRBV12-3 or TRBV12-4 to TRBJ1-1; 8 bases align to TRBD1. The CDR3 consists of 18 residues. J was trimmed by 3 bases and V by 5 bases; bases with no gene match: 17.

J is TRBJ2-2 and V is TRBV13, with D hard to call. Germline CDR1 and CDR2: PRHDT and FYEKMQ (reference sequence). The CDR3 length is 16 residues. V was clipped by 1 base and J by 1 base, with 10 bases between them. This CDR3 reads CASSLVATVNTGELFF. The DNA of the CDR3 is TGTGCCAGCAGCTTAGTGGCGACTGTGAACACCGGGGAGCTGTTTTTT.

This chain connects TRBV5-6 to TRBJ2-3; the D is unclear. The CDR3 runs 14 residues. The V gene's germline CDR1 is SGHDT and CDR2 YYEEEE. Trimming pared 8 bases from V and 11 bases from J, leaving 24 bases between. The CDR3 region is CARGLGLADSEQYF. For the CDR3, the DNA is TGTGCCAGGGGCCTCGGGCTCGCGGATTCTGAGCAGTATTTT.

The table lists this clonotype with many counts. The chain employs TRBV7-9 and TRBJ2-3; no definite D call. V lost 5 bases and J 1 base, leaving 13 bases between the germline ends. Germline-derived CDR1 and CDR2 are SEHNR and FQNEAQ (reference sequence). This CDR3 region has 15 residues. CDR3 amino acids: CASSRTLARTDTQYF. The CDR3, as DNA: TGTGCCAGCAGCCGGACGCTGGCCCGCACAGATACGCAGTATTTT.

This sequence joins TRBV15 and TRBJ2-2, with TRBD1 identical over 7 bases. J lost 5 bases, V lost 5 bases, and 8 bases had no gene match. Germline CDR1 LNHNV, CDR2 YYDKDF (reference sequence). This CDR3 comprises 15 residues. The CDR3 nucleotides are TGTGCCACCAGCCGTCGACAGGGTTGGACCGGGGAGCTGTTTTTT. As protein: CATSRRQGWTGELFF.

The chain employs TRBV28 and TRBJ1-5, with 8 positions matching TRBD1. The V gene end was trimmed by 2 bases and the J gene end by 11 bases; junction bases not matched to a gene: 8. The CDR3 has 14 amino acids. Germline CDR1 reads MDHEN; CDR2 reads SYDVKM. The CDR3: CASSLLTGVMAQHF. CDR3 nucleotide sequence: TGTGCCAGCAGTTTACTGACAGGGGTCATGGCCCAGCATTTT.

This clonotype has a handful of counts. Here the CDR3 reads CATSRDKGSYEQYF. CDR3 DNA: TGTGCCACCAGCAGAGATAAAGGCAGCTACGAGCAGTACTTC. The chain combines TRBV15 with TRBJ2-7; D unclear. This CDR3 region has 14 residues. With 0 bases removed from V and 3 bases from J, the gap between germline ends came to 9 bases. Germline CDR1 LNHNV, CDR2 YYDKDF (reference sequence).

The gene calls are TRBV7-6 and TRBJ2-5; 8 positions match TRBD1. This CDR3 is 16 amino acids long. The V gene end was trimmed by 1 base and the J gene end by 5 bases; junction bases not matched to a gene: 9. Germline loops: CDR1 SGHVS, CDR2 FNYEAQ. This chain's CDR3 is CASSLGLRTGWETQYF. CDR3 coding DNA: TGTGCCAGCAGCTTAGGGCTACGGACAGGGTGGGAGACCCAGTACTTC.

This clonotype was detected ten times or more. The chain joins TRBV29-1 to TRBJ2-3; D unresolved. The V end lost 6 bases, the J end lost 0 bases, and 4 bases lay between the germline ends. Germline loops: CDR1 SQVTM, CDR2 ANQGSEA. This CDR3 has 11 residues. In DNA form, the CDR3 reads TGCAGCGTGGTAAGCACAGATACGCAGTATTTT. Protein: CSVVSTDTQYF.

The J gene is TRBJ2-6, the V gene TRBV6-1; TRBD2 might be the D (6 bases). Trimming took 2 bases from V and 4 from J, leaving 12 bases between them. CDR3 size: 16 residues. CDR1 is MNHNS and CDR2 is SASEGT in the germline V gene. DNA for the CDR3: TGTGCCAGCAGTGAACCGGGAGAACCCGGGGCCAACGTCCTGACTTTC. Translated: CASSEPGEPGANVLTF.

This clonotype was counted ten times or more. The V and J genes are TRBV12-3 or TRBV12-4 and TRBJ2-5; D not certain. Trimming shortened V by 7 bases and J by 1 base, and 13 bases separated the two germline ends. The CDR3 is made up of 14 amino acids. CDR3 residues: CASNLLGSQETQYF. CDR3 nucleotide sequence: TGTGCCAGCAACTTACTGGGCAGCCAAGAGACCCAGTACTTC.

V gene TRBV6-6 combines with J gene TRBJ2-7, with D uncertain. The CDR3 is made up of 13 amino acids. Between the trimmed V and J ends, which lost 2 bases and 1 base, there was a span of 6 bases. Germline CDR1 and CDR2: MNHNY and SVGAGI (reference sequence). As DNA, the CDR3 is TGTGCCAGCAGTTACGACACGTCCTACGAGCAGTACGTC. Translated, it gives CASSYDTSYEQYV.

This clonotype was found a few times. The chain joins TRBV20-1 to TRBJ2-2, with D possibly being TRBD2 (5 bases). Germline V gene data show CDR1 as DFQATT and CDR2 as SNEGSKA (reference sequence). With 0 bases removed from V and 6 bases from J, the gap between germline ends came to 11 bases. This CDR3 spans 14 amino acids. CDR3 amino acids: CSAREGSGAGELFF. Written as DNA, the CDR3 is TGCAGTGCTAGAGAGGGATCCGGGGCCGGGGAGCTGTTTTTT.

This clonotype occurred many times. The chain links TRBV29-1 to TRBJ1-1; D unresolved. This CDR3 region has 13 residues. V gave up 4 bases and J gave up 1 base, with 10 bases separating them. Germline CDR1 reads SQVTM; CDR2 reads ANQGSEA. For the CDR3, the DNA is TGCAGCGTTGTTCAGGCGCAGAACACTGAAGCTTTCTTT. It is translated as CSVVQAQNTEAFF.

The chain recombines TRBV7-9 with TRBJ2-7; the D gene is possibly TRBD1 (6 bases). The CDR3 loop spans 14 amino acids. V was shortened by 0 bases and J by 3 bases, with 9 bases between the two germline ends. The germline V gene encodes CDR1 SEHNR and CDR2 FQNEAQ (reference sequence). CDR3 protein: CASSLAVTGYEQYF. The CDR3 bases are TGTGCCAGCAGCTTAGCGGTGACAGGCTACGAGCAGTACTTC.

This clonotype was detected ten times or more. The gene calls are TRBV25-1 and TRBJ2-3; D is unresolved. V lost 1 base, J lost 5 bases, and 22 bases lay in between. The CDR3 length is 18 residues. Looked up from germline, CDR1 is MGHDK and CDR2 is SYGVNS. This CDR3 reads CASSESPLERTPQDTQYF. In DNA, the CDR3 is TGTGCCAGCAGTGAATCCCCACTGGAACGTACTCCGCAAGATACGCAGTATTTT.

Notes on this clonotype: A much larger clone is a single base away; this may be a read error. The CDR3 bases are TGTGCCAGCAGCCGACAGCGCGATCAGCCCCAGCATTTT. This encodes CASSRQRDQPQHF. The rearrangement joins TRBV11-1 to TRBJ1-5, with TRBD1 as a possible D gene (5 bases). The germline V gene has CDR1 SGHAT and CDR2 FQDESV (reference sequence). Trimming cost V 5 bases and J 5 bases, with 10 bases left between them. This CDR3 is built from 13 residues.

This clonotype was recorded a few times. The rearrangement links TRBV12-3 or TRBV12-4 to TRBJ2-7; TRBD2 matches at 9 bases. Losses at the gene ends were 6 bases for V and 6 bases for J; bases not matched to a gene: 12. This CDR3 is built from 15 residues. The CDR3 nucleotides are TGTGCCAGCAGCGCGGGACTAGCTAGGACGGGCGAGCAGTACTTC. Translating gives CASSAGLARTGEQYF.

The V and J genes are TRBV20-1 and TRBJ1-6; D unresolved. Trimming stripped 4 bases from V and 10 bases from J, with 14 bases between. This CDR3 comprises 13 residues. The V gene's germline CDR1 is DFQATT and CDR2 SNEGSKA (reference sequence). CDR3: CSAKPGLGSPLHF. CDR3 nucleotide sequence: TGCAGTGCTAAACCGGGCCTAGGGTCACCCCTCCACTTT.

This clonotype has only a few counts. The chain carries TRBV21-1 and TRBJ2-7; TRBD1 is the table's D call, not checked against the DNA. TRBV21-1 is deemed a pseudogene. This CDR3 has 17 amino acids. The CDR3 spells CASSLRGDRACPYEQYV. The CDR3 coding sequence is TGTGCCAGCAGCCTAAGGGGGGACAGGGCATGTCCCTACGAGCAGTACGTC.